A single TCR beta chain is shown here with its context. Its cognate antigen is unknown. This sample is part of a study of cytomegalovirus exposure and HLA in healthy donors. Study in general: Around 180 million T cells yielded some 100 million unique TCR beta sequences, as an earlier analysis found.

This CDR3 comprises 16 residues. V was clipped by 2 bases and J by 5 bases, with 16 bases between them. The germline V gene has CDR1 SGHAT and CDR2 FQNNGV. The primer mix had 60 Vbeta and 13 Jbeta primers. Sequencing was performed with immunoSEQ multiplex PCR; in TCRdb, only in-frame clones are kept and a portion is missing. In the table there are fewer than 200,000 clones, over 60% of which are singletons. Findings and caveats of the study: In a later analysis, across HLA loci, associated TCR counts were highest for DRB1, lowest for HLA-C. Reports indicated that the classifier achieved high specificity and sensitivity in diagnosing cytomegalovirus status.

The TCR comes from a woman aged 30 to 39 in good health and CMV-seronegative. Sequenced: PBMCs. This sequence joins TRBV11-2 and TRBJ2-1; tentative D call: TRBD2 (5 bases). Here the CDR3 reads CASSLYVGRVDNEQFF. As DNA, the CDR3 is TGTGCCAGCAGCTTATACGTAGGGCGGGTTGACAATGAGCAGTTCTTC.